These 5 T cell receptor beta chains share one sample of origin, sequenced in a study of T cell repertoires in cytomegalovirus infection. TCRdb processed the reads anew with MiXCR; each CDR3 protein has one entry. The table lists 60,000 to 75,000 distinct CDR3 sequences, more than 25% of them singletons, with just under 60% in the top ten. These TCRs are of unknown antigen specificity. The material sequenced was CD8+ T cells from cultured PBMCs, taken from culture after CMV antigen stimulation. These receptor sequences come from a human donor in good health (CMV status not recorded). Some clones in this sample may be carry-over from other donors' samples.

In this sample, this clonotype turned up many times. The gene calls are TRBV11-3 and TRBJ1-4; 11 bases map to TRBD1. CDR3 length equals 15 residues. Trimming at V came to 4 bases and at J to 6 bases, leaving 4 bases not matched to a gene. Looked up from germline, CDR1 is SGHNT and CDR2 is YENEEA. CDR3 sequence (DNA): TGTGCCAGCAGCTCACGGACAGGGGGCCATGAAAAACTGTTTTTT. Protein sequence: CASSSRTGGHEKLFF.

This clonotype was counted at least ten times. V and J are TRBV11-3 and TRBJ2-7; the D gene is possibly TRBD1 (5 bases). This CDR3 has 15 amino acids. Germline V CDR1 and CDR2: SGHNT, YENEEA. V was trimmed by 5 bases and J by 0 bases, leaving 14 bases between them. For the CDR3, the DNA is TGTGCCAGCAGCCAAGGGGCTTCGAGCTCCTACGAGCAGTACTTC. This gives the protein CASSQGASSSYEQYF.

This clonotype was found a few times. The CDR3 DNA reads as TGTGCCAGCAGCTTAGATAGCGGGGTGATGTACAATGAGCAGTTCTTC. Protein sequence: CASSLDSGVMYNEQFF. The chain recombines TRBV7-2 with TRBJ2-1; 8 bases match TRBD2. Germline V gene sequence: CDR1 SGHTA, CDR2 FQGNSA. The trim removed 1 base at V and 4 bases at J, leaving 6 bases unmatched. The CDR3 is 16 amino acids.

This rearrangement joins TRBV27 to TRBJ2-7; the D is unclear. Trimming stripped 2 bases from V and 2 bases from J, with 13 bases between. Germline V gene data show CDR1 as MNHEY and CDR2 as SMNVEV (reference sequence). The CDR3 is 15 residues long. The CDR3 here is CASSLVKSTPYEQYF. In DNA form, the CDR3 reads TGTGCCAGCAGTTTAGTCAAGTCGACTCCCTACGAGCAGTACTTC.

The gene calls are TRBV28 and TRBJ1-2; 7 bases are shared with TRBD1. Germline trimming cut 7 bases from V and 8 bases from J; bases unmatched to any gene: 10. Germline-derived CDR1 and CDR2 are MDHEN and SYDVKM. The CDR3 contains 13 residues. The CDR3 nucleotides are TGTGCCAGCACCCTGACAGGGTTGGGAGGCTACACCTTC. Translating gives CASTLTGLGGYTF.